The 7 T cell receptor beta chains presented below share a single source sample, sequenced in a study of T cells in Graves' hyperthyroidism and ophthalmopathy. Template material for amplifying TCR beta CDR3 regions consisted of RNA transcripts. The HTBI primer set drove a first-round RT-PCR of the TCR CDR3. Via MiXCR, TCRdb re-called the multiplex PCR reads, giving one row per CDR3 protein. Of roughly 750,000 distinct CDR3 sequences listed, roughly 17% are singletons. The sequencing input was blood. The receptors here all came from a man aged 18 to 30 with Graves' hyperthyroidism.

V usage is TRBV7-9 and J usage is TRBJ2-1, with 8 bases that match TRBD1. This CDR3 has 13 residues. The germline V gene has CDR1 SEHNR and CDR2 FQNEAQ (reference sequence). V shed 11 bases, J shed 7 bases, and the junction held 10 bases outside the gene matches. The CDR3 is CARGTGVSNEQFF. The CDR3 bases are TGTGCCCGAGGGACAGGAGTCAGTAATGAGCAGTTCTTC.

This clonotype was detected many times. This chain links TRBV6-2 or TRBV6-3 with TRBJ2-1; the D is unclear. V lost 2 bases, J lost 9 bases, and 11 bases lay in between. The CDR3 runs 13 residues. Germline-derived CDR1 and CDR2 are MNHEY and SVGEGT. The CDR3 region is CASSYPPIGEQFF. The CDR3 DNA follows: TGTGCCAGCAGTTACCCCCCGATTGGTGAGCAGTTCTTC.

This clonotype was recorded a few times. The rearrangement links TRBV29-1 to TRBJ2-2, with 8 bases lining up with TRBD2. The CDR3 covers 13 residues. V lost 1 base, J lost 5 bases, and 0 bases stayed unmatched. The germline V gene encodes CDR1 SQVTM and CDR2 ANQGSEA. The CDR3, as DNA: TGCAGCGTTGAAGCTAGCGGGACCGGGGAGCTGTTTTTT. The encoded protein is CSVEASGTGELFF.

The V gene is TRBV4-3, the J gene TRBJ2-5; the D gene is possibly TRBD2 (6 bases). The CDR3 spans 17 residues. Germline loops: CDR1 LGHNA, CDR2 YSLEER. V lost 1 base, J lost 5 bases, and 20 bases lay in between. CDR3 loop: CASSQGNSQGGRETQYF. The CDR3 DNA sequence: TGCGCCAGCAGCCAAGGAAATAGTCAGGGAGGTAGGGAGACCCAGTACTTC.

This clonotype was seen a few times. The V gene is TRBV18, the J gene TRBJ2-7; D is possibly TRBD1 or TRBD2 (5 bases each). This CDR3 is 14 amino acids long. Germline CDR1 and CDR2: KGHSH and LQKENI. Trimming stripped 9 bases from V and 0 bases from J, with 15 bases between. For the CDR3, the DNA is TGTGCCAGTTCTGGGACGGAGAGCTCCTACGAGCAGTACTTC. This gives the protein CASSGTESSYEQYF.

The sample holds many counts of this clonotype. The chain recombines TRBV28 with TRBJ2-5; 7 bases line up with TRBD2. This CDR3 has 16 amino acids. J gave up 7 bases and V 7 bases, and 18 bases lay outside the gene matches. Germline-derived CDR1 and CDR2 are MDHEN and SYDVKM. The CDR3 nucleotides read TGTGCCAGCAACTCACCGGGACTACCCTTGCCGCTGACCCAGTACTTC. This codes for CASNSPGLPLPLTQYF.

The rearrangement uses TRBV6-1 and TRBJ1-5, with a possible D match to TRBD1 (6 bases). Germline V gene data show CDR1 as MNHNS and CDR2 as SASEGT. The CDR3 is 13 amino acids. The germline V and J ends were trimmed by 7 bases and 6 bases, with 13 bases remaining between them. CDR3 coding DNA: TGTGCCAGCAAACTACAGGGAGGTCAGCCCCAGCATTTT. It yields the protein CASKLQGGQPQHF.